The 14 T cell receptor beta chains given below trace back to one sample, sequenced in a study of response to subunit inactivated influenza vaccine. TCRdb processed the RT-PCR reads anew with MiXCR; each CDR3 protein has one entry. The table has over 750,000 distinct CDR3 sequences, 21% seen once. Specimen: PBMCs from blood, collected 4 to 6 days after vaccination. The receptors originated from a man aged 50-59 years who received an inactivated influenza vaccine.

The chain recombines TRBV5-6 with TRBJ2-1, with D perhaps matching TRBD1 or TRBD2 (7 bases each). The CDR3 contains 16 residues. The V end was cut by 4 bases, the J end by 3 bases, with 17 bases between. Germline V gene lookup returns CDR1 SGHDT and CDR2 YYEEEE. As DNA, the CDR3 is TGTGCCAGCAGCGCAGGGAGGGGACAGAACTACAATGAGCAGTTCTTC. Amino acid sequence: CASSAGRGQNYNEQFF.

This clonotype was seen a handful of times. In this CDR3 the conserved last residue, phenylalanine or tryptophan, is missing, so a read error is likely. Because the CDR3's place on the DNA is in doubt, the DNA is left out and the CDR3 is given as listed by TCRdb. CDR3 in amino acids: CASRVDRGLNI. The V and J genes are TRBV2 and TRBJ1-4; the table calls TRBD1, which could not be checked here. Germline-derived CDR1 and CDR2 are SNHLY and FYNNEI. The CDR3 extends over 11 residues, inclusive of both ends.

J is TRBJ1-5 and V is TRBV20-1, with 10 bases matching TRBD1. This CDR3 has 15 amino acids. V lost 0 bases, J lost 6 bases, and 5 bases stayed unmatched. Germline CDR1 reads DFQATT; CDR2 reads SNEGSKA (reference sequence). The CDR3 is CSAREGQGIVQPQHF. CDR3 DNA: TGCAGTGCTAGAGAGGGACAGGGGATAGTTCAGCCCCAGCATTTT.

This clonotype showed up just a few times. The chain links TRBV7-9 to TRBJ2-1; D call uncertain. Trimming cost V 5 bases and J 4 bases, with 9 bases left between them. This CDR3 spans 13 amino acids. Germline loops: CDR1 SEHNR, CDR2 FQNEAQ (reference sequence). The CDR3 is CASSILDYNEQFF. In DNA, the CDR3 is TGTGCCAGCAGCATTCTGGATTACAATGAGCAGTTCTTC.

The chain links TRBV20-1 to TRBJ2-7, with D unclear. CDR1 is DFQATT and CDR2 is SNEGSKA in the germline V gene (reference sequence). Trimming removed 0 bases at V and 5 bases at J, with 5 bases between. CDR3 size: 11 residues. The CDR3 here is CSARDGHEQYF. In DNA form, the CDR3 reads TGCAGTGCTAGAGATGGGCACGAGCAGTACTTC.

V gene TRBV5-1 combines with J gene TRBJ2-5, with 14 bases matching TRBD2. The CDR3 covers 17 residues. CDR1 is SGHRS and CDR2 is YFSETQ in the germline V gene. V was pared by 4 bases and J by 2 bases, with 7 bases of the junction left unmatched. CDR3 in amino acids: CASSTGLAGGTQETQYF. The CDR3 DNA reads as TGCGCCAGCAGCACCGGACTAGCGGGGGGAACTCAAGAGACCCAGTACTTC.

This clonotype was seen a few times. In DNA, the CDR3 is TGTGCCAGCAGTTTAATGCGGGACGCTGAAGCTTTCTTT. Protein sequence: CASSLMRDAEAFF. The gene calls are TRBV27 and TRBJ1-1; D may be TRBD1 (5 bases). CDR1 and CDR2 (germline): MNHEY, SMNVEV (reference sequence). There are 13 residues in the CDR3. V lost 2 bases and J lost 6, with 10 bases in between.

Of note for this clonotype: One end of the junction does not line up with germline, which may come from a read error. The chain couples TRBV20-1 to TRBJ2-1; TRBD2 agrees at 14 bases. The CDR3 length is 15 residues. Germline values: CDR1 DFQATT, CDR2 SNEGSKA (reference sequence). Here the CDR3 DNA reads TGCAGTGCTGGACTAGCGGGGGGCTCCTTCAATGAGCAGTTCTTC. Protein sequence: CSAGLAGGSFNEQFF.

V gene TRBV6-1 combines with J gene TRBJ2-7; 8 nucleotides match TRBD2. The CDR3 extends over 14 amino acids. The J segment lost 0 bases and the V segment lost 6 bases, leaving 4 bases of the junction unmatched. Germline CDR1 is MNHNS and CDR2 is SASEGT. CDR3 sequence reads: CASRERESSYEQYF. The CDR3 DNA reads TGTGCCAGCAGGGAGCGGGAGAGCTCCTACGAGCAGTACTTC.

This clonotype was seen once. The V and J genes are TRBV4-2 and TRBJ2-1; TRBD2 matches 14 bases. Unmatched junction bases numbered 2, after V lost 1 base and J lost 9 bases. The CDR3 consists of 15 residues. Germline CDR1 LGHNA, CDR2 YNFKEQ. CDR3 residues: CASSQATSGRVEQFF. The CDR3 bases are TGTGCCAGCAGCCAAGCGACTAGCGGGAGGGTTGAGCAGTTCTTC.

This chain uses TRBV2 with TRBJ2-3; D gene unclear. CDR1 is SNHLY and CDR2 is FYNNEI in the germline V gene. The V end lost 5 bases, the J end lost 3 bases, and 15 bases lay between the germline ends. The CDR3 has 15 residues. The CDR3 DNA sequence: TGTGCCAGCAGTTACGGAATAGTCCGGACAGATACGCAGTATTTT. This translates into CASSYGIVRTDTQYF.

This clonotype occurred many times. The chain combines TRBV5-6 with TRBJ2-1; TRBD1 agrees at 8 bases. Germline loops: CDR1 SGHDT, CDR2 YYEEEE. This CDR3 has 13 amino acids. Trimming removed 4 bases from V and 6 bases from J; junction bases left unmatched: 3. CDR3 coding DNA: TGTGCCAGCAGCAGGACAGGGTTCAATGAGCAGTTCTTC. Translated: CASSRTGFNEQFF.

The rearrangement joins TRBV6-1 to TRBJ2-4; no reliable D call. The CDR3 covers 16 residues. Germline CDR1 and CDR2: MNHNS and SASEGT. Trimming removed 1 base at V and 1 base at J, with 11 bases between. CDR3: CASSEGGAEAKNIQYF. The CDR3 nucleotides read TGTGCCAGCAGTGAAGGGGGTGCGGAGGCCAAAAACATTCAGTACTTC.

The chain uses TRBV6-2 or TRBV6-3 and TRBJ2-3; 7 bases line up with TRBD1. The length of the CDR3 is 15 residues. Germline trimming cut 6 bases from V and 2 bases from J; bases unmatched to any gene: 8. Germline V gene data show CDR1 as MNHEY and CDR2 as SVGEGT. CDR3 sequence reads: CASSFRTGNTDTQYF. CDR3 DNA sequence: TGTGCCAGCAGCTTCCGGACAGGTAACACAGATACGCAGTATTTT.